This entry lists 10 T cell receptor beta chains sequenced from one sample in a study of identical twins. One entry per CDR3 protein, called by TCRdb with MiXCR from the 5' RACE reads. Of approximately 500,000 distinct CDR3 sequences in the sample, approximately 24% were seen once. These data were also reused for a study on T cells expressing NK-cell markers.

Sequencing was performed on CD4+ T cells sorted from blood. Receptor source: a young woman in good health.

The V and J genes are TRBV18 and TRBJ2-7; weak D call: TRBD2 (5 bases). The CDR3 has 16 amino acids. Germline CDR1 is KGHSH and CDR2 is LQKENI. With 6 bases removed from V and 2 bases from J, the gap between germline ends came to 20 bases. The CDR3 here is CASSPQSFAGAYEQYF. In nucleotides, the CDR3 is TGTGCCAGCTCGCCTCAATCCTTTGCGGGTGCCTACGAGCAGTACTTC.

The CDR3 sequence: CASRLEGSNTEAFF. Written as DNA, the CDR3 is TGTGCCAGCAGATTGGAGGGTTCGAACACTGAAGCTTTCTTT. The chain employs TRBV2 and TRBJ1-1; no clear D gene. V shed 6 bases and J shed 1 base, with 12 bases lying between them. This CDR3 is built from 14 residues. Germline assignment: CDR1 SNHLY and CDR2 FYNNEI.

J is TRBJ2-7 and V is TRBV29-1; D perhaps matches TRBD2 (5 bases). The CDR3 consists of 13 residues. Per germline, CDR1 SQVTM and CDR2 ANQGSEA. Trimming removed 3 bases from V and 6 bases from J, with 15 bases in between. The CDR3 is CSVDIAKRGEQYF. CDR3 DNA: TGCAGCGTTGATATAGCCAAACGGGGCGAGCAGTACTTC.

The chain recombines TRBV5-4 with TRBJ2-5; D is ambiguous. Germline CDR1 and CDR2: SGHNT and YYREEE (reference sequence). The CDR3 totals 13 residues. V was cut by 2 bases and J by 5 bases, with 10 bases left in between. The CDR3 DNA reads as TGTGCCAGCAGCTTCGAACTTGGCGAGACCCAGTACTTC. Translating it yields CASSFELGETQYF.

The chain couples TRBV6-5 to TRBJ1-2; D gene unclear. Trimming left V 2 bases short and J 5 bases short, with 12 bases between. CDR1 MNHEY and CDR2 SVGAGI come from the germline V gene. This CDR3 has 14 amino acids. This chain's CDR3 is CASSYGGFEYGYTF. DNA of the CDR3: TGTGCCAGCAGTTACGGAGGATTCGAATATGGCTACACCTTC.

This clonotype was recorded a few times. The chain couples TRBV5-1 to TRBJ2-1; 12 bases fit TRBD2. Germline lookup yields CDR1 SGHRS and CDR2 YFSETQ. This CDR3 contains 17 residues. V was pared by 4 bases and J by 3 bases, with 8 bases of the junction left unmatched. The CDR3 DNA reads TGCGCCAGCAGCCCGCTAGCGGGAGGGCCGATCTACAATGAGCAGTTCTTC. The encoded protein is CASSPLAGGPIYNEQFF.

This clonotype was counted a few times. The chain carries TRBV29-1 and TRBJ2-7; 10 bases match TRBD2. V was clipped by 4 bases and J by 0 bases; unmatched bases: 3. From germline, CDR1 is SQVTM and CDR2 ANQGSEA. The CDR3 loop spans 14 amino acids. In DNA form, the CDR3 reads TGCAGCGTTGGGGGGACTAGCGTCTCCTACGAGCAGTACTTC. It specifies CSVGGTSVSYEQYF.

This clonotype was recorded a few times. The V gene is TRBV24-1, the J gene TRBJ2-7, with 10 bases identical to TRBD1. The junction had 6 bases not matched to a gene; V was cut back by 4 bases and J by 4 bases. CDR1 and CDR2 from the germline V gene are KGHDR and SFDVKD. This CDR3 contains 15 residues. The CDR3 spells CATSDQSGQGYEQYF. Written as DNA, the CDR3 is TGTGCCACCAGTGACCAATCGGGACAGGGGTACGAGCAGTACTTC.

The chain recombines TRBV10-2 with TRBJ2-7, with 10 bases aligning to TRBD2. This CDR3 has 15 residues. Per germline, CDR1 WSHSY and CDR2 SAAADI. V trimming: 8 bases; J trimming: 2 bases; junction bases outside the gene matches: 9. CDR3 sequence reads: CASRPLAGNAYEQYF. The CDR3 DNA reads as TGCGCCAGCCGACCACTAGCGGGAAACGCCTACGAGCAGTACTTC.

J is TRBJ2-1 and V is TRBV5-4; TRBD2 agrees at 11 bases. The CDR3 is 15 amino acids. The V gene's germline CDR1 is SGHNT and CDR2 YYREEE (reference sequence). With V trimmed by 4 bases and J by 5 bases, 5 bases remained unmatched. The CDR3 here is CASSTGTSGNNEQFF. DNA of the CDR3: TGTGCCAGCAGCACTGGGACTAGCGGAAACAATGAGCAGTTCTTC.